These T cell receptor beta chains were read from a single sample in a study of a mutant IDH1 vaccine in newly diagnosed glioma. Sequencing was performed with immunoSEQ multiplex PCR; in TCRdb, only in-frame clones are kept and a portion is missing. Found here are tens of thousands of clones, about 79% of them singletons; the top ten hold 9% to 15%. No antigens are known for them. This specimen was PBMCs, taken from a glioma patient whose treatment included an IDH1 peptide vaccine. The receptors were sampled from a man aged 35 to 55 with glioma. The CDR3 runs from the conserved cysteine through the conserved F or W. The D gene is left open where the match is weak. Not all rows give a size; the values are once, few, many and, for expanded clones, a class.

J gene	D gene	CDR3 length	clone size	V gene	CDR3 protein	CDR3 DNA
TRBJ2-1	-	13	-	TRBV10-3	CAISVGGRNEQFF	TGTGCCATCAGTGTGGGGGGGCGGAATGAGCAGTTCTTC
TRBJ2-1	-	11	few	TRBV2	CASSEYNEQFF	TGTGCCAGCAGTGAATACAATGAGCAGTTCTTC
TRBJ2-2	TRBD2	13	once	TRBV15	CATKAGGPGELFF	TGTGCCACAAAGGCGGGGGGTCCGGGGGAGCTGTTTTTT
TRBJ2-7	-	14	-	TRBV10-3	CAISFTTSSYEQYF	TGTGCCATCAGTTTCACTACTAGCTCCTACGAGCAGTACTTC
TRBJ1-4	TRBD1	14	-	TRBV19	CASSIGQGVGKLFF	TGTGCCAGTAGTATTGGACAGGGGGTTGGAAAACTGTTTTTT
TRBJ2-7	-	14	-	TRBV9	CASSVADGLYEQYF	TGTGCCAGCAGCGTAGCCGACGGCCTCTACGAGCAGTACTTC
TRBJ1-2	-	13	few	TRBV5-1	CASSLGTNYGYTF	TGCGCCAGCAGCTTGGGAACTAACTATGGCTACACCTTC
TRBJ1-1	-	14	-	TRBV19	CASIPRGMNTEAFF	TGTGCCAGTATCCCCAGAGGAATGAACACTGAAGCTTTCTTT
TRBJ2-7	-	16	once	TRBV11-2	CASSLGGRRRGHEQYF	TGTGCCAGCAGTTTAGGGGGGAGGAGACGTGGCCACGAGCAGTACTTC
TRBJ1-1	-	13	once	TRBV4-1	CASSRDMNTEAFF	TGCGCCAGCAGCCGAGACATGAACACTGAAGCTTTCTTT
TRBJ2-1	TRBD1	12	-	TRBV29-1	CSVARGQGEQFF	TGCAGCGTCGCCAGGGGGCAGGGTGAGCAGTTCTTC
TRBJ2-1	TRBD1	15	-	TRBV7-6	CASSLAGTGVDEQFF	TGTGCCAGCAGCTTAGCAGGGACAGGAGTCGATGAGCAGTTCTTC
TRBJ2-1	-	15	-	TRBV7-9	CASTARGGPYNEQFF	TGTGCCAGCACCGCACGGGGAGGTCCTTACAATGAGCAGTTCTTC
TRBJ1-5	-	13	-	TRBV7-2	CASTTSPHQPQHF	TGTGCCAGCACCACCTCCCCCCATCAGCCCCAGCATTTT
TRBJ1-2	TRBD1	16	-	TRBV5-1	CASSLGHRDRGHGYTF	TGCGCCAGCAGCTTGGGACACCGGGACAGGGGTCACGGCTACACCTTC
TRBJ2-1	-	16	medium-sized	TRBV7-6	CASSYGGTSSYNEQFF	TGTGCCAGCAGCTACGGCGGGACCAGCTCCTACAATGAGCAGTTCTTC
TRBJ1-5	TRBD1	13	-	TRBV2	CASTQGWEQPQHF	TGTGCCAGCACACAGGGGTGGGAGCAGCCCCAGCATTTT
TRBJ1-5	-	10	-	TRBV5-8	CASRGEPQHF	TGTGCCAGCAGAGGGGAGCCCCAGCATTTT
TRBJ1-1	TRBD1	14	-	TRBV7-2	CASSSQGGGTEAFF	TGTGCCAGCAGCTCCCAGGGGGGTGGCACTGAAGCTTTCTTT
TRBJ2-1	-	13	-	TRBV27	CASSLLGGNEQFF	TGTGCCAGCAGTCTGCTGGGGGGCAATGAGCAGTTCTTC
TRBJ2-1	-	14	-	TRBV7-2	CASSFWTEGDEQFF	TGTGCCAGCAGCTTTTGGACCGAAGGGGATGAGCAGTTCTTC
TRBJ1-1	-	16	-	TRBV4-1	CASSQEGGQMNTEAFF	TGCGCCAGCAGCCAAGAAGGAGGACAGATGAACACTGAAGCTTTCTTT
TRBJ2-1	TRBD2	17	few	TRBV19	CASSYGTSGRVNNEQFF	TGTGCCAGTAGTTACGGGACTAGCGGGAGAGTCAACAATGAGCAGTTCTTC
TRBJ2-5	-	15	-	TRBV19	CASSIAARAAETQYF	TGTGCCAGTAGTATAGCAGCCAGGGCCGCGGAGACCCAGTACTTC
TRBJ2-2	-	15	-	TRBV5-1	CASSRRLTNTGELFF	TGCGCCAGCAGCCGCAGGCTGACGAACACCGGGGAGCTGTTTTTT
TRBJ2-5	TRBD1	16	-	TRBV19	CASSLPQGAIGETQYF	TGTGCCAGTAGTCTCCCACAGGGGGCGATTGGCGAGACCCAGTACTTC
TRBJ2-5	-	15	-	TRBV18	CASSPTSTSGETQYF	TGTGCCAGCTCCCCTACTAGTACTTCAGGAGAGACCCAGTACTTC
TRBJ2-7	-	15	-	TRBV11-2	CASSLDLKGIYEQYF	TGTGCCAGCAGCTTAGATCTGAAGGGCATCTACGAGCAGTACTTC
TRBJ1-1	TRBD1	13	few	TRBV5-5	CASSSTGATEAFF	TGTGCCAGCAGCTCGACAGGGGCCACTGAAGCTTTCTTT
TRBJ1-2	TRBD1	15	-	TRBV9	CASSVALQGSYGYTF	TGTGCCAGCAGCGTAGCCCTACAGGGGAGCTATGGCTACACCTTC
TRBJ2-1	TRBD1	15	-	TRBV29-1	CSVDTWDRGYNEQFF	TGCAGCGTTGACACCTGGGACAGGGGCTACAATGAGCAGTTCTTC
TRBJ2-1	-	16	-	TRBV5-1	CASSLAGQTPYNEQFF	TGCGCCAGCAGCTTGGCCGGGCAGACCCCCTACAATGAGCAGTTCTTC
TRBJ2-2	-	14	-	TRBV7-2	CASSPHGGTGELFF	TGTGCCAGCAGCCCCCACGGGGGCACCGGGGAGCTGTTTTTT
TRBJ2-7	TRBD2	15	-	TRBV4-2	CASSQSGTSGYEQYF	TGTGCCAGCAGCCAATCCGGGACTAGCGGGTACGAGCAGTACTTC
TRBJ2-5	TRBD2	17	-	TRBV7-2	CASPRASGSGSRETQYF	TGTGCCAGCCCCAGGGCTAGCGGGAGTGGTTCACGGGAGACCCAGTACTTC
TRBJ1-1	-	14	-	TRBV18	CASSPRGTRTEAFF	TGTGCCAGCTCACCGAGGGGAACTCGCACTGAAGCTTTCTTT
TRBJ2-1	-	15	-	TRBV9	CASSPFAGTNNEQFF	TGTGCCAGCAGCCCTTTCGCGGGAACCAACAATGAGCAGTTCTTC
TRBJ1-4	-	15	-	TRBV15	CATVPSPVTNEKLFF	TGTGCCACCGTTCCCTCGCCAGTAACTAATGAAAAACTGTTTTTT
TRBJ2-1	TRBD1	15	-	TRBV10-3	CAISSRDRGHNEQFF	TGTGCCATCAGTTCAAGGGACAGGGGGCATAATGAGCAGTTCTTC
TRBJ2-3	TRBD2	15	few	TRBV4-3	CASSQLAGSTDTQYF	TGCGCCAGCAGCCAACTAGCGGGAAGCACAGATACGCAGTATTTT
TRBJ2-7	TRBD2	16	-	TRBV4-2	CASSQIAGGNVYEQYF	TGTGCCAGCAGCCAAATAGCGGGAGGGAACGTCTACGAGCAGTACTTC
TRBJ1-2	-	15	few	TRBV21-1	CASRTKEGSLDGYTF	TGTGCCAGCAGAACCAAAGAGGGTAGCTTAGATGGCTACACCTTC
TRBJ2-2	-	17	few	TRBV5-1	CASSLGHRDPGTGELFF	TGCGCCAGCAGCTTGGGGCACAGGGATCCTGGCACCGGGGAGCTGTTTTTT
TRBJ2-1	-	12	-	TRBV10-1	CASGQRDNEQFF	TGCGCCAGTGGACAGAGAGACAATGAGCAGTTCTTC
TRBJ2-2	TRBD2	15	-	TRBV28	CASRPSGRQVGELFF	TGTGCCAGCAGGCCTAGCGGGAGGCAGGTCGGGGAGCTGTTTTTT